The rows below give T cell receptor beta chains drawn from one sample of a study of CD8 T cells in ankylosing spondylitis. TCRdb fed the 5' RACE reads into MiXCR, producing one record per CDR3 protein. The table has some 240,000 distinct CDR3 sequences, 8% to 9.5% seen once; the top ten hold approximately 6.2%. Sequenced: blood, either unsorted or a sorted T cell fraction (not recorded which). The receptor set was obtained from a male donor with ankylosing spondylitis or in good health (not recorded which). The conserved cysteine and the conserved F or W are not part of the CDR3 here.

v_call	j_call	cdr3_aa
TRBV5-6	TRBJ2-1	ASSLGSSGVRYNEQF
TRBV12-3/TRBV12-4	TRBJ2-3	ASSPRGLAGTDTQY
TRBV6-1	TRBJ1-1	ASSETGGGTEAF
TRBV5-1	TRBJ2-2	ASSRGQANTGELF
TRBV7-2	TRBJ2-2	ASSFVGRDVLF
TRBV20-1	TRBJ2-2	SARDEGGELF
TRBV5-1	TRBJ2-7	ASSKDGTYEQY
TRBV12-3/TRBV12-4	TRBJ2-5	ASSPRVWETQY
TRBV3-1	TRBJ2-1	ASSHRGESYNEQF
TRBV19	TRBJ2-3	ASSTRQGVDTQY
TRBV27	TRBJ2-3	ASSLKVSSGDTQY
TRBV20-1	TRBJ2-3	SATASGGYTQY
TRBV4-2	TRBJ1-5	ASSQEAQGHSNQPQH
TRBV5-1	TRBJ1-5	ASVEVGSHSNQPQH
TRBV5-1	TRBJ2-2	ASSLDPGRNTGELF
TRBV7-3	TRBJ2-3	ASSPGQGANTQY
TRBV7-3	TRBJ2-5	ASSLSARTRETQY
TRBV27	TRBJ1-6	ASSTKNSNNSPLH
TRBV7-3	TRBJ1-1	ASRLDREKGEAF
TRBV5-1	TRBJ2-7	ASSFDDRGPSYEQY
TRBV7-9	TRBJ1-5	ASSLSRGQPQH
TRBV6-2/TRBV6-3	TRBJ1-2	ASSYTTNYGYT
TRBV6-4	TRBJ2-3	ASRRQPHDTQY
TRBV6-5	TRBJ2-1	ASSYRQAPYNEQF
TRBV29-1	TRBJ2-2	SVRGTANTGELF
TRBV5-1	TRBJ2-7	ASSPLGQGYYEQY
TRBV19	TRBJ1-5	ASSILGVSNQPQH
TRBV5-1	TRBJ2-1	ASSLGLAGVSEQF
TRBV7-2	TRBJ2-1	ASSFTDYNEQF
TRBV29-1	TRBJ1-1	SVEVAGGNRTEAF
TRBV20-1	TRBJ2-1	SARPMGGTGGPYNEQF
TRBV4-3	TRBJ2-5	ASSQDLGQVETQY
TRBV7-9	TRBJ1-1	ASLKGAGGTEAF
TRBV4-1	TRBJ2-2	ASSQGSYTGELF
TRBV20-1	TRBJ1-4	SARPGQGARNEKLF
TRBV19	TRBJ1-1	ASSIGREDTEAF
TRBV15	TRBJ1-5	ATSLNRVSNQPQH
TRBV12-3/TRBV12-4	TRBJ1-1	ASSLIPPEGIWTEAF
TRBV6-2/TRBV6-3	TRBJ2-2	ASRRGLDDSGELF
TRBV3-1	TRBJ1-4	ASSQGRYEKLF
TRBV5-1	TRBJ1-1	ASSVTGTGFGAF
TRBV19	TRBJ2-7	ASSSKVALYEQY
TRBV6-1	TRBJ2-3	ASSGGLAGGSTDTQY
TRBV7-7	TRBJ2-2	ASSHETGELF
TRBV20-1	TRBJ1-1	SARPPGVADTEAF
TRBV5-6	TRBJ1-2	ASSLGNRGHNYGYT
TRBV7-9	TRBJ2-3	ASSLVADTQY
TRBV7-2	TRBJ2-1	ASSSQGAKYNEQF
TRBV5-1	TRBJ2-7	ASSPTGLESYEQY
TRBV2	TRBJ2-1	ASSGRGTGQPYNEQF
TRBV2	TRBJ1-5	ASGNNQPQH
TRBV7-8	TRBJ2-5	ASSFSGEETQY
TRBV10-3	TRBJ2-7	AISWTSGSNEQY
TRBV5-1	TRBJ2-4	ASSSRGLGNIQY